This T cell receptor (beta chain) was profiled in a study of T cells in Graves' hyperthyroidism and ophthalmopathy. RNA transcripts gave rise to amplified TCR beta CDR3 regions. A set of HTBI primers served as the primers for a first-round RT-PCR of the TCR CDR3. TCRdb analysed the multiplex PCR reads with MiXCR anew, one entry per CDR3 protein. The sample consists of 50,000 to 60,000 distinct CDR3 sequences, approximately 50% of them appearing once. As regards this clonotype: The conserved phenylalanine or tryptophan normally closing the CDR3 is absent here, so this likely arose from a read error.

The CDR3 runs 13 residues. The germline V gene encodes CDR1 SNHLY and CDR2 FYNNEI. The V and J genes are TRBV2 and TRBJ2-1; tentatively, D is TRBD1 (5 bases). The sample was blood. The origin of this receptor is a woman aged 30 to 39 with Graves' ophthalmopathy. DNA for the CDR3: TGCGCCAACCAGGGCGCCAGCTACAATGAGCAGTTCCTC. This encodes CANQGASYNEQFL.